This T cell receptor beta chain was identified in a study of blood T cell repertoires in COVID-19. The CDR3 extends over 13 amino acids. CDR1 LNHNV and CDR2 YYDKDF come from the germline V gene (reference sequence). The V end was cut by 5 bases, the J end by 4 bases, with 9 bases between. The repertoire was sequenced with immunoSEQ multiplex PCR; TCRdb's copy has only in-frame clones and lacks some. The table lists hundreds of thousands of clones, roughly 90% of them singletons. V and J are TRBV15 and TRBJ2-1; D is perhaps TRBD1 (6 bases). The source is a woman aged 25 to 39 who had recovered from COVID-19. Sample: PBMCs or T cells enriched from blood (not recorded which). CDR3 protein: CATSRTGYNEQFF. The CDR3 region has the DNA TGTGCCACCAGCCGAACAGGGTACAATGAGCAGTTCTTC. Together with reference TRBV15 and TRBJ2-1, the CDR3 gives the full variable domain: DAMVIQNPRYQVTQFGKPVTLSCSQTLNHNVMYWYQQKSSQAPKLLFHYYDKDFNNEADTPDNFQSRRPNTSFCFLDIRSPGLGDTAMYLCATSRTGYNEQFFGPGTRLTVL.